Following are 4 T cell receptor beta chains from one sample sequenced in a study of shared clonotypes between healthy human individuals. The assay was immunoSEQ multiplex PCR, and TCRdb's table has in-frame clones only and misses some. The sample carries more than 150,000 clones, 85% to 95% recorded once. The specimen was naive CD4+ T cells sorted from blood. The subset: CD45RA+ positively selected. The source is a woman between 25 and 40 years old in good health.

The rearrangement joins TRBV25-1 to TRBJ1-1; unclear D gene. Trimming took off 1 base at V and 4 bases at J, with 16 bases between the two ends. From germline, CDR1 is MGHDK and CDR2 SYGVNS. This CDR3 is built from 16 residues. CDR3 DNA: TGTGCCAGCAGTGAATTCCCGTCAGGCGGAAGCACTGAAGCTTTCTTT. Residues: CASSEFPSGGSTEAFF.

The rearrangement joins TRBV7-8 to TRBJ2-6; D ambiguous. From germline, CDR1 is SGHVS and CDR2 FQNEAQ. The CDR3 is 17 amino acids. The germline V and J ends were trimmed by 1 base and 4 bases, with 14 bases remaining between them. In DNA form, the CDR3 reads TGTGCCAGCAGCTTAGGGCCCAGCTACGCAGGGGCCAACGTCCTGACTTTC. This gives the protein CASSLGPSYAGANVLTF.

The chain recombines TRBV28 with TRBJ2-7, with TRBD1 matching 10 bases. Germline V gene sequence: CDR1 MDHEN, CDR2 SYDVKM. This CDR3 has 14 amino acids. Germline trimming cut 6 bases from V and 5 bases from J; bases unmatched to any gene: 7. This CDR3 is CASRLWDRGHEQYF. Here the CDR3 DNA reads TGTGCCAGCAGACTCTGGGACAGGGGCCACGAGCAGTACTTC.

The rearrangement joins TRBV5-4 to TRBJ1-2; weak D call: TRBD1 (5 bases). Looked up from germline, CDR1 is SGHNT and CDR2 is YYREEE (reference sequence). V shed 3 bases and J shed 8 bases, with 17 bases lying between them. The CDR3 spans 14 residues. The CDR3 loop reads CASSSPLAGHGYTF. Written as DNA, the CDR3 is TGTGCCAGCAGCTCTCCGCTCGCCGGACACGGCTACACCTTC.